These T cell receptor beta chains were read from a single sample in a study of OX40 agonist ivuxolimab in advanced cancers. TCRdb's table, derived via immunoSEQ multiplex PCR, lists solely in-frame clones and lacks some. The sample lists about 91,000 clones, about nine tenths occurring once. Sequences were derived from CD4+ or CD8+ T cells sorted from blood, sampled in a trial of the OX40 agonist ivuxolimab. These receptors were obtained from an adult with an advanced solid tumor such as melanoma, head and neck, liver or kidney cancer. CDR3s include the opening cysteine and the closing phenylalanine or tryptophan. The D gene is left open where the match is weak. Clone size, where shown, is once, few, many, or a class for clones that have expanded.

j_call: TRBJ2-7; d_call: TRBD2; v_call: TRBV29-1; clone_size: NA; cdr3_aa: CSVVPWRESDEQYF; cdr3_nt: TGCAGCGTTGTTCCATGGCGGGAGAGTGACGAGCAGTACTTC
j_call: TRBJ2-7; d_call: TRBD2; v_call: TRBV5-1; clone_size: NA; cdr3_aa: CASSRDTSGAYEQYF; cdr3_nt: TGCGCCAGCAGCAGGGATACTAGCGGAGCCTACGAGCAGTACTTC
j_call: TRBJ2-5; d_call: NA; v_call: TRBV5-1; clone_size: NA; cdr3_aa: CASSLNGGIGETQYF; cdr3_nt: TGCGCCAGCAGCTTGAACGGGGGTATTGGAGAGACCCAGTACTTC
j_call: TRBJ2-3; d_call: NA; v_call: TRBV19; clone_size: once; cdr3_aa: CASSNGGVSDTQYF; cdr3_nt: TGTGCCAGTAGTAATGGAGGCGTGTCAGATACGCAGTATTTT
j_call: TRBJ1-1; d_call: NA; v_call: TRBV29-1; clone_size: NA; cdr3_aa: CSVEKGRGNTEAFF; cdr3_nt: TGCAGCGTTGAGAAGGGGCGAGGGAACACTGAAGCTTTCTTT
j_call: TRBJ1-5; d_call: NA; v_call: TRBV16; clone_size: NA; cdr3_aa: CASTQVGARGQPQHF; cdr3_nt: TGTGCCAGCACTCAGGTTGGGGCGCGGGGTCAGCCCCAGCATTTT
j_call: TRBJ2-5; d_call: NA; v_call: TRBV7-3; clone_size: NA; cdr3_aa: CASSLTSLETQYF; cdr3_nt: TGTGCCAGCAGCTTGACTAGTCTCGAGACCCAGTACTTC
j_call: TRBJ1-1; d_call: TRBD1; v_call: TRBV5-1; clone_size: NA; cdr3_aa: CASRTGTGGAYTEAFF; cdr3_nt: TGCGCCAGCAGGACCGGGACAGGGGGCGCGTACACTGAAGCTTTCTTT
j_call: TRBJ2-1; d_call: NA; v_call: TRBV5-1; clone_size: NA; cdr3_aa: CASSFSGRYNEQFF; cdr3_nt: TGCGCCAGCAGCTTTAGCGGAAGATACAATGAGCAGTTCTTC
j_call: TRBJ2-1; d_call: TRBD2; v_call: TRBV5-1; clone_size: once; cdr3_aa: CASSFLAGVGMGNEQFF; cdr3_nt: TGCGCCAGCAGCTTCCTAGCGGGAGTCGGTATGGGGAATGAGCAGTTCTTC
j_call: TRBJ2-1; d_call: TRBD2; v_call: TRBV5-4; clone_size: NA; cdr3_aa: CASSYELAGVVNEQFF; cdr3_nt: TGTGCCAGCAGCTACGAACTAGCGGGAGTGGTCAATGAGCAGTTCTTC
j_call: TRBJ1-2; d_call: NA; v_call: TRBV18; clone_size: NA; cdr3_aa: CASSPSFTSNYGYTF; cdr3_nt: TGTGCCAGCTCACCCTCATTCACTAGCAACTATGGCTACACCTTC
j_call: TRBJ2-1; d_call: TRBD2; v_call: TRBV19; clone_size: NA; cdr3_aa: CASSAGTSGIGEQFF; cdr3_nt: TGTGCCAGTAGCGCCGGGACTAGCGGGATTGGTGAGCAGTTCTTC
j_call: TRBJ2-1; d_call: NA; v_call: TRBV30; clone_size: NA; cdr3_aa: CAWGRANEQFF; cdr3_nt: TGTGCCTGGGGTAGGGCTAATGAGCAGTTCTTC
j_call: TRBJ2-2; d_call: TRBD1; v_call: TRBV19; clone_size: NA; cdr3_aa: CASSGTGGAGELFF; cdr3_nt: TGTGCCAGCTCCGGGACAGGGGGTGCCGGGGAGCTGTTTTTT
j_call: TRBJ2-5; d_call: TRBD1; v_call: TRBV4-1; clone_size: NA; cdr3_aa: CASSSGQGQETQYF; cdr3_nt: TGCGCCAGCAGCTCGGGACAGGGACAAGAGACCCAGTACTTC
j_call: TRBJ2-7; d_call: NA; v_call: TRBV10-3; clone_size: NA; cdr3_aa: CAIKSTDLSYEQYF; cdr3_nt: TGTGCCATCAAATCGACAGATCTCTCCTACGAGCAGTACTTC
j_call: TRBJ1-5; d_call: NA; v_call: TRBV19; clone_size: NA; cdr3_aa: CASSVTGGHQPQHF; cdr3_nt: TGTGCCAGTAGTGTGACTGGGGGGCATCAGCCCCAGCATTTT
j_call: TRBJ2-7; d_call: TRBD1; v_call: TRBV28; clone_size: NA; cdr3_aa: CASSLPGDSYYEQYF; cdr3_nt: TGTGCCAGCAGCTTGCCCGGGGACAGTTACTACGAGCAGTACTTC
j_call: TRBJ1-5; d_call: NA; v_call: TRBV13; clone_size: NA; cdr3_aa: CASSLGGRGQHF; cdr3_nt: TGTGCCAGCAGCTTAGGTGGCCGAGGGCAGCATTTT
j_call: TRBJ2-1; d_call: NA; v_call: TRBV15; clone_size: NA; cdr3_aa: CATSRDPAISEQFF; cdr3_nt: TGTGCCACCAGCAGAGATCCGGCAATTAGTGAGCAGTTCTTC
j_call: TRBJ1-2; d_call: NA; v_call: TRBV18; clone_size: once; cdr3_aa: CASSPRLRVDNYGYTF; cdr3_nt: TGTGCCAGCTCACCACGCTTAAGGGTGGATAACTATGGCTACACCTTC
j_call: TRBJ2-5; d_call: TRBD2; v_call: TRBV5-1; clone_size: NA; cdr3_aa: CASSLGGTSEGLETQYF; cdr3_nt: TGCGCCAGCAGCTTGGGGGGGACTAGCGAGGGGCTAGAGACCCAGTACTTC
j_call: TRBJ2-1; d_call: NA; v_call: TRBV9; clone_size: NA; cdr3_aa: CASSPTSYNEQFF; cdr3_nt: TGTGCCAGCAGCCCCACCTCCTACAATGAGCAGTTCTTC
j_call: TRBJ2-3; d_call: TRBD2; v_call: TRBV6-1; clone_size: NA; cdr3_aa: CASSEGPAGGGDTQYF; cdr3_nt: TGTGCCAGCAGTGAAGGTCCTGCGGGAGGAGGGGATACGCAGTATTTT
j_call: TRBJ2-5; d_call: NA; v_call: TRBV20-1; clone_size: NA; cdr3_aa: CSALYQETQYF; cdr3_nt: TGCAGTGCTTTGTACCAAGAGACCCAGTACTTC
j_call: TRBJ2-7; d_call: NA; v_call: TRBV5-1; clone_size: NA; cdr3_aa: CASSAGRFPTSYEQYF; cdr3_nt: TGCGCCAGCAGCGCGGGCAGATTCCCCACTAGCTACGAGCAGTACTTC